The 15 T cell receptor beta chains below come from one sample, sequenced in a study of T cells after yellow fever vaccination. Using its own MiXCR run on the 5' RACE reads, TCRdb lists one record per CDR3 protein. The sample has about 400,000 distinct CDR3 sequences; 6.2% are singletons. Material: PBMCs, obtained 5 days after the yellow fever booster vaccination. The source is a man aged 25-40 years who received the YFV17D yellow fever vaccine.

The sample holds a few counts of this clonotype. The CDR3 loop is CASSKDLDREQYF. The CDR3 nucleotides read TGTGCCAGCAGCAAGGACCTCGATCGGGAGCAGTACTTC. This chain joins TRBV7-2 and TRBJ2-7; D uncertain. Germline values: CDR1 SGHTA, CDR2 FQGNSA. The CDR3 sequence is 13 residues long. Deletions cut 5 bases from V and 7 bases from J, with 15 bases between.

This clonotype was seen ten or more times. The chain couples TRBV7-2 to TRBJ2-7, with D possibly being TRBD2 (6 bases). This CDR3 is built from 14 residues. Germline V gene data show CDR1 as SGHTA and CDR2 as FQGNSA. Between the trimmed V and J ends, which lost 0 bases and 2 bases, there was a span of 8 bases. The CDR3 spells CASSLAAGPYEQYF. CDR3 in DNA: TGTGCCAGCAGCTTAGCGGCGGGACCCTACGAGCAGTACTTC.

This sequence joins TRBV20-1 and TRBJ2-5, with D possibly being TRBD2 (6 bases). This CDR3 comprises 14 residues. V was pared by 1 base and J by 5 bases, with 14 bases between. The germline V gene has CDR1 DFQATT and CDR2 SNEGSKA (reference sequence). CDR3 nucleotide sequence: TGCAGTGCTAGAGTAACGGGGGTGAGGGAGACCCAGTACTTC. Protein sequence: CSARVTGVRETQYF.

J is TRBJ2-7 and V is TRBV7-9; TRBD1 is a possible D gene (6 bases). The CDR3 totals 12 residues. V lost 10 bases, J lost 5 bases, and 15 bases lay in between. Germline-derived CDR1 and CDR2 are SEHNR and FQNEAQ (reference sequence). The DNA for the CDR3 is TGTGCCACCGGACAGTCGGTGGACGAGCAGTACTTC. Translation: CATGQSVDEQYF.

This clonotype was counted many times. The V gene is TRBV12-3 or TRBV12-4, the J gene TRBJ2-5; D is perhaps TRBD1 (6 bases). Trimming removed 3 bases from V and 2 bases from J, with 10 bases in between. This CDR3 spans 14 amino acids. The DNA of the CDR3 is TGTGCCAGCAGTTTGGGGACACTTCAAGAGACCCAGTACTTC. This sequence encodes CASSLGTLQETQYF.

This rearrangement joins TRBV18 to TRBJ1-1; D may be TRBD1 (5 bases). The germline V gene has CDR1 KGHSH and CDR2 LQKENI. Between the trimmed V and J ends, which lost 4 bases and 4 bases, there was a span of 16 bases. CDR3 size: 15 residues. The CDR3 reads CASSLNGAGFTEAFF. The CDR3 DNA reads TGTGCCAGCTCACTAAACGGGGCAGGGTTCACTGAAGCTTTCTTT. Drawing the rest from reference TRBV18 and TRBJ1-1, the complete variable domain is NAGVMQNPRHLVRRRGQEARLRCSPMKGHSHVYWYRQLPEEGLKFMVYLQKENIIDESGMPKERFSAEFPKEGPSILRIQQVVRGDSAAYFCASSLNGAGFTEAFFGQGTRLTVV.

This clonotype has just a few counts. The chain is built from TRBV3-1 and TRBJ2-3; D not certain. Germline assignment: CDR1 LGHDT and CDR2 YNNKEL (reference sequence). This CDR3 has 15 residues. V was cut by 3 bases and J by 2 bases, with 12 bases left in between. The CDR3 coding sequence is TGTGCCAGCAGCCAGGATAACCTAATCACAGATACGCAGTATTTT. It codes for CASSQDNLITDTQYF.

This clonotype was picked up many times. This chain uses TRBV28 with TRBJ2-5; D may match TRBD1 or TRBD2 (6 bases each). This CDR3 region has 14 residues. CDR1 is MDHEN and CDR2 is SYDVKM in the germline V gene. Between the trimmed V and J ends, which lost 3 bases and 5 bases, there was a span of 13 bases. This CDR3 is CASSFGGLGETQYF. The DNA of the CDR3 is TGTGCCAGCAGTTTTGGGGGGCTGGGGGAGACCCAGTACTTC.

This clonotype was detected many times. This sequence joins TRBV7-2 and TRBJ2-7; D unresolved. From germline, CDR1 is SGHTA and CDR2 FQGNSA. Trimming shortened V by 6 bases and J by 2 bases, and 11 bases separated the two germline ends. The CDR3 sequence is 13 residues long. The DNA for the CDR3 is TGTGCCAGCAGACCCGGAACGGCCTACGAGCAGTACTTC. Its translation is CASRPGTAYEQYF.

This clonotype was observed a few times. The chain links TRBV29-1 to TRBJ2-1; 7 positions agree with TRBD2. V gave up 1 base and J gave up 6 bases; unmatched junction bases: 6. The length of the CDR3 is 14 residues. The V gene's germline CDR1 is SQVTM and CDR2 ANQGSEA. The CDR3 bases are TGCAGCGTTGAAGGGTCGAGACTAGCCAATGAGCAGTTCTTC. Encoded protein: CSVEGSRLANEQFF.

The chain uses TRBV7-2 and TRBJ2-1; TRBD1 or TRBD2 may be the D gene (5 bases each). The germline V gene has CDR1 SGHTA and CDR2 FQGNSA. V lost 4 bases and J lost 0, with 19 bases in between. This CDR3 contains 18 residues. CDR3: CASSSAGFGGSSYNEQFF. In nucleotides, the CDR3 is TGTGCCAGCAGCTCAGCCGGTTTTGGGGGAAGCTCCTACAATGAGCAGTTCTTC.

This clonotype showed up just a few times. The genes are TRBV15 and TRBJ2-3; D is possibly TRBD1 (5 bases). Trimming left V 0 bases short and J 2 bases short, with 9 bases between. The CDR3 sequence is 15 residues long. In germline, CDR1 is LNHNV, CDR2 YYDKDF (reference sequence). In nucleotides, the CDR3 is TGTGCCACCAGCAGAGAGAGGACATACACAGATACGCAGTATTTT. Translating gives CATSRERTYTDTQYF. Variable domain in full (rest from reference TRBV15 and TRBJ2-3): DAMVIQNPRYQVTQFGKPVTLSCSQTLNHNVMYWYQQKSSQAPKLLFHYYDKDFNNEADTPDNFQSRRPNTSFCFLDIRSPGLGDTAMYLCATSRERTYTDTQYFGPGTRLTVL.

The chain's CDR3 is CAIRGTSGSGDTQYF. The CDR3 DNA sequence: TGTGCCATCAGGGGGACTAGCGGGAGTGGAGATACGCAGTATTTT. The chain couples TRBV10-3 to TRBJ2-3; TRBD2 matches 14 bases. Germline CDR1 reads ENHRY; CDR2 reads SYGVKD. This CDR3 has 15 amino acids. The trim removed 6 bases at V and 5 bases at J, leaving 4 bases unmatched.

The table lists this clonotype with a few counts. V gene TRBV19 combines with J gene TRBJ2-7, with D hard to call. V lost 3 bases and J lost 3, with 12 bases in between. This CDR3 spans 14 amino acids. The germline CDR1 and CDR2 sequences are LNHDA and SQIVND (reference sequence). DNA for the CDR3: TGTGCCAGTAGTATCCTAGGTGGATACTACGAGCAGTACTTC. Translating it yields CASSILGGYYEQYF.

This clonotype has just a few counts. V is TRBV5-1 and J is TRBJ2-6, with D perhaps matching TRBD1 (6 bases). V dropped 6 bases and J dropped 0 bases, with 13 bases sitting between them. This CDR3 is 16 amino acids long. Germline V gene lookup returns CDR1 SGHRS and CDR2 YFSETQ. The CDR3 coding sequence is TGCGCCAGCACAACAGGGTCCGGCTCTGGGGCCAACGTCCTGACTTTC. Translating gives CASTTGSGSGANVLTF. Full variable domain (rest looked up from reference TRBV5-1 and TRBJ2-6): KAGVTQTPRYLIKTRGQQVTLSCSPISGHRSVSWYQQTPGQGLQFLFEYFSETQRNKGNFPGRFSGRQFSNSRSEMNVSTLELGDSALYLCASTTGSGSGANVLTFGAGSRLTVL.